This T cell receptor (beta chain) was captured in a study of T-cell memory formation after mild COVID-19. Study-wide results and caveats: Pre-infection memory already had some responding clones, implying cross-reactive memory joined.

TCRdb passed the 5' RACE reads through MiXCR, listing each CDR3 protein once. The top ten hold under 30% of the sample, which has 270,000 or so distinct CDR3 sequences, approximately 19% seen once. Germline values: CDR1 SGHTA, CDR2 FQGNSA. The CDR3 consists of 16 residues. Trimming shortened V by 1 base and J by 1 base, and 13 bases separated the two germline ends. This clonotype was observed a handful of times. Its cognate antigen is unknown. The chain uses TRBV7-2 and TRBJ2-5; D possibly uses TRBD1 or TRBD2 (5 bases each). Specimen: PBMCs or a T cell subset sorted from them (not recorded which). The clonotype was recovered from a man aged 18-30 years who had mild COVID-19 (a few samples of this study predate the infection). Cell type and time point are not known. CDR3 sequence reads: CASSLDLGTTQETQYF. The CDR3 DNA sequence: TGTGCCAGCAGCTTAGACCTCGGGACGACCCAAGAGACCCAGTACTTC.